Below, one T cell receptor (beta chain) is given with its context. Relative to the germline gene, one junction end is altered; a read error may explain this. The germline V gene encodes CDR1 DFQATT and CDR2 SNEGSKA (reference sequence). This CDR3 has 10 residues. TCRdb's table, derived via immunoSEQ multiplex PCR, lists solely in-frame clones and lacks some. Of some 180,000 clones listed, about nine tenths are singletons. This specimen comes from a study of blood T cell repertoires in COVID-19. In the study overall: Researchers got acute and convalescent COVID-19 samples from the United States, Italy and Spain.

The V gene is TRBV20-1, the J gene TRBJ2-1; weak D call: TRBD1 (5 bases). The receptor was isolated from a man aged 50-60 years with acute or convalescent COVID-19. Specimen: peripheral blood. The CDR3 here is CSAQGPEAIF. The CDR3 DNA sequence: TGCAGTGCTCAGGGTCCAGAGGCGATCTTC.